The 24 T cell receptor beta chains listed next were all sequenced from one sample in a study of neurological immune-mediated disorders. Using its own MiXCR run on the 5' RACE reads, TCRdb lists one record per CDR3 protein. The sample lists around 80,000 distinct CDR3 sequences; 10% were seen once. Sequences were obtained from PBMCs. These receptors were obtained from a man in his forties or fifties in good health.

This clonotype appeared many times. This chain connects TRBV12-3 or TRBV12-4 to TRBJ2-5; D might be TRBD1 or TRBD2, each matching 7 bases. V lost 4 bases, J lost 4 bases, and 13 bases lay in between. This CDR3 region has 14 residues. The CDR3 spells CASSSDREGETQYF. CDR3 sequence (DNA): TGTGCCAGCAGTTCTGACAGGGAGGGAGAGACCCAGTACTTC.

This clonotype was observed many times. The chain has TRBV27 and TRBJ1-2, with 9 nucleotides matching TRBD1. V lost 3 bases, J lost 5 bases, and 4 bases stayed unmatched. CDR1 MNHEY and CDR2 SMNVEV come from the germline V gene (reference sequence). The CDR3 extends over 14 amino acids. CDR3 amino acids: CASSLTGGLYGYTF. CDR3 bases: TGTGCCAGCAGTTTGACAGGGGGGCTATATGGCTACACCTTC.

This clonotype was seen many times. The V call is TRBV20-1, the J call TRBJ1-2, with 7 bases aligning to TRBD1. J lost 8 bases, V lost 0 bases, and 12 bases had no gene match. Looked up from germline, CDR1 is DFQATT and CDR2 is SNEGSKA (reference sequence). This CDR3 contains 15 residues. The CDR3 reads CSAREARTGGRGYTF. CDR3 bases: TGCAGTGCTAGAGAGGCACGGACAGGCGGCAGGGGCTACACCTTC.

This clonotype appeared many times. This chain joins TRBV3-1 and TRBJ2-3; D is undetermined. V was clipped by 4 bases and J by 6 bases, with 8 bases between them. CDR3 size: 12 residues. Germline CDR1 is LGHDT and CDR2 is YNNKEL (reference sequence). CDR3 protein: CASSRMGDTQYF. DNA for the CDR3: TGTGCCAGCAGCCGAATGGGGGATACGCAGTATTTT.

The table lists this clonotype with many counts. The chain combines TRBV5-5 with TRBJ1-1, with 7 bases matching TRBD1. Unmatched junction bases numbered 5, after V lost 2 bases and J lost 1 base. There are 15 residues in the CDR3. CDR1 is SGHKS and CDR2 is YYEKEE in the germline V gene (reference sequence). CDR3 bases: TGTGCCAGCAGCTTTGTGACAGGGCCGAACACTGAAGCTTTCTTT. It is translated as CASSFVTGPNTEAFF.

Notes on this clonotype: At one of its ends the junction is not consistent with the germline gene, which may arise from a read error. The chain employs TRBV14 and TRBJ2-1; D gene ambiguous. The CDR3 loop spans 15 amino acids. Germline CDR1 SGHDN, CDR2 FVKESK. CDR3 sequence: CASSHPQSSYNEQFF. The CDR3 DNA sequence: TGTGCCAGTAGCCACCCCCAGTCCTCCTACAATGAGCAGTTCTTC.

This clonotype was counted many times. This sequence joins TRBV5-1 and TRBJ1-1; D is ambiguous. The ends were cut back, 4 bases at V and 5 bases at J, with 12 bases in the middle. The V gene's germline CDR1 is SGHRS and CDR2 YFSETQ. CDR3 size: 13 residues. The CDR3 here is CASSLDGRTEAFF. The CDR3 DNA reads TGCGCCAGCAGCCTTGACGGGAGGACTGAAGCTTTCTTT.

This clonotype was detected many times. The rearrangement uses TRBV6-5 and TRBJ1-6; D might be TRBD1 (5 bases). The CDR3 spans 15 residues. V lost 10 bases and J lost 0, with 13 bases in between. Per germline, CDR1 MNHEY and CDR2 SVGAGI. This chain's CDR3 is CATRVGSSYNSPLHF. The DNA of the CDR3 is TGTGCCACCAGGGTGGGAAGCTCCTATAATTCACCCCTCCACTTT.

This clonotype has ten or more counts. This chain joins TRBV9 and TRBJ2-5; D unresolved. The V end was cut by 4 bases, the J end by 7 bases, with 20 bases between. The CDR3 runs to 15 residues. Germline-derived CDR1 and CDR2 are SGDLS and YYNGEE. The CDR3 reads CASSPSGSASGTQYF. The CDR3 coding sequence is TGTGCCAGCAGCCCCTCCGGCTCCGCATCGGGGACCCAGTACTTC.

This clonotype was recorded at least ten times. V usage is TRBV7-9 and J usage is TRBJ2-7; a weak D match, TRBD1 (6 bases). Germline V gives CDR1 SEHNR, CDR2 FQNEAQ (reference sequence). The CDR3 totals 12 residues. V was pared by 5 bases and J by 4 bases, with 9 bases between. The CDR3 loop is CASSATGYEQYF. Written as DNA, the CDR3 is TGTGCCAGCAGCGCAACAGGGTACGAGCAGTACTTC.

There are many counts of this clonotype. The chain recombines TRBV7-9 with TRBJ2-3, with unresolved D. The CDR3 consists of 11 residues. CDR1 SEHNR and CDR2 FQNEAQ come from the germline V gene (reference sequence). V gave up 7 bases and J gave up 1 base, with 3 bases separating them. The CDR3 coding sequence is TGTGCCAGCATAGGCACAGATACGCAGTATTTT. It yields the protein CASIGTDTQYF.

This clonotype was counted many times. The CDR3 sequence is CSALRAAYGYTF. The CDR3, as DNA: TGCAGTGCCCTCCGGGCCGCATATGGCTACACCTTC. This rearrangement joins TRBV20-1 to TRBJ1-2, with no clear D. The V end was cut by 6 bases, the J end by 5 bases, with 13 bases between. CDR3 length equals 12 residues. Germline CDR1 is DFQATT and CDR2 is SNEGSKA (reference sequence).

This clonotype was seen many times. The genes are TRBV7-9 and TRBJ1-2, with D tentatively TRBD1 (5 bases). V dropped 5 bases and J dropped 4 bases, with 17 bases sitting between them. This CDR3 has 15 amino acids. Per germline, CDR1 SEHNR and CDR2 FQNEAQ (reference sequence). The CDR3 coding sequence is TGTGCCAGCAGCCACGCGCAGGGTAGGGCCTATGGCTACACCTTC. Translated: CASSHAQGRAYGYTF. The full variable domain, with the rest looked up from reference TRBV7-9 and TRBJ1-2, is DTGVSQNPRHKITKRGQNVTFRCDPISEHNRLYWYRQTLGQGPEFLTYFQNEAQLEKSRLLSDRFSAERPKGSFSTLEIQRTEQGDSAMYLCASSHAQGRAYGYTFGSGTRLTVV.

This clonotype was picked up a small number of times. The chain combines TRBV5-5 with TRBJ1-1; weak D call: TRBD1 (5 bases). The germline CDR1 and CDR2 sequences are SGHKS and YYEKEE (reference sequence). The CDR3 runs to 12 residues. Trimming left V 5 bases short and J 7 bases short, with 12 bases between. CDR3: CASSVGRGEAFF. As DNA, the CDR3 is TGTGCCAGCAGTGTCGGGAGGGGTGAAGCTTTCTTT.

The table lists this clonotype with many counts. The V and J genes are TRBV27 and TRBJ2-7; a weak D match, TRBD1 (6 bases). This CDR3 region has 15 residues. Germline loops: CDR1 MNHEY, CDR2 SMNVEV (reference sequence). V was shortened by 6 bases and J by 1 base, with 16 bases between the two germline ends. The CDR3 here is CASSPDRSYSYEQYF. The DNA for the CDR3 is TGTGCCAGCAGCCCCGACAGGAGTTATTCCTACGAGCAGTACTTC.

Details on this clonotype: The junction shows a germline mismatch at one end, possibly a read error. The rearrangement links TRBV10-3 to TRBJ1-2, with 9 bases identical to TRBD1. Germline V gene data show CDR1 as ENHRY and CDR2 as SYGVKD. This CDR3 has 16 residues. The DNA for the CDR3 is TGTGCCATCAGTGTGCAAAGACAGGGGGAGAACTATGTCTACACCTTC. Translation: CAISVQRQGENYVYTF.

The table lists this clonotype with many counts. V is TRBV4-2 and J is TRBJ2-5; 13 bases are shared with TRBD2. The germline V gene encodes CDR1 LGHNA and CDR2 YNFKEQ. The CDR3 consists of 18 residues. V shed 4 bases and J 2 bases; nucleotides not matched to a gene: 10. CDR3 sequence: CASSLGTSGVLGQETQYF. Written as DNA, the CDR3 is TGTGCCAGCAGCCTAGGGACTAGCGGGGTGCTGGGGCAAGAGACCCAGTACTTC.

This clonotype was seen only a few times. V gene TRBV18 combines with J gene TRBJ2-1; no definite D call. The CDR3 has 14 residues. V gave up 2 bases and J gave up 5 bases, with 10 bases separating them. The V gene's germline CDR1 is KGHSH and CDR2 LQKENI. The CDR3 loop is CASSPSIDDNEQFF. Written as DNA, the CDR3 is TGTGCCAGCTCACCAAGCATAGATGACAATGAGCAGTTCTTC.

This clonotype was found many times. The chain carries TRBV28 and TRBJ2-7; 7 bases align to TRBD1. CDR3 length equals 13 residues. CDR1 MDHEN and CDR2 SYDVKM come from the germline V gene. The trim removed 5 bases at V and 5 bases at J, leaving 6 bases unmatched. CDR3 in amino acids: CASSTGVYDEQYF. The CDR3 region has the DNA TGTGCCAGCAGTACAGGGGTATACGACGAGCAGTACTTC.

This clonotype was found many times. The rearrangement links TRBV5-1 to TRBJ1-5; D is possibly TRBD1 (6 bases). The CDR3 extends over 18 amino acids. V lost 0 bases to trimming and J lost 1 base, with 17 bases between them. Germline CDR1 is SGHRS and CDR2 is YFSETQ. The DNA for the CDR3 is TGCGCCAGCAGCTTGGTTTGGCCAGGGGTTCCAAGCAATCAGCCCCAGCATTTT. Protein product: CASSLVWPGVPSNQPQHF.

This clonotype has a count of ten or more. The junction departs from the called germline gene at one end, perhaps through a read error. This chain uses TRBV20-1 with TRBJ1-4; D may be TRBD1 (5 bases). The CDR3 is made up of 16 amino acids. From germline, CDR1 is DFQATT and CDR2 SNEGSKA (reference sequence). The DNA of the CDR3 is TGCAGTGCTAGTCTCGCTCAGGGCCAGCCTAAGGAAAAACTGTTTTTT. This encodes CSASLAQGQPKEKLFF.

This clonotype was seen many times. The chain is built from TRBV6-1 and TRBJ2-7; D perhaps matches TRBD1 (6 bases). Germline values: CDR1 MNHNS, CDR2 SASEGT. V lost 7 bases to trimming and J lost 7 bases, with 17 bases between them. The CDR3 spans 13 residues. In DNA form, the CDR3 reads TGTGCCAGCATCGACAGGTTCCTAGGGGAGCAGTACTTC. Amino acids: CASIDRFLGEQYF.

This clonotype occurred many times. The chain employs TRBV6-5 and TRBJ1-2; D gene unclear. Germline V lookup: CDR1 MNHEY, CDR2 SVGAGI. This CDR3 is built from 14 residues. The germline V and J ends were trimmed by 0 bases and 7 bases, with 12 bases remaining between them. CDR3 region: CASSYSREVAGYTF. In DNA, the CDR3 is TGTGCCAGCAGTTACTCGAGAGAGGTAGCTGGCTACACCTTC.

This clonotype showed up just a few times. V and J are TRBV5-5 and TRBJ2-5; 13 nucleotides line up with TRBD2. Per the germline V gene, CDR1 is SGHKS and CDR2 is YYEKEE (reference sequence). V lost 4 bases and J lost 1; bases outside the gene matches: 4. The CDR3 totals 16 residues. The CDR3 DNA follows: TGTGCCAGCAGCGCCGGGACTAGCGGGACCCAAGAGACCCAGTACTTC. Translation gives CASSAGTSGTQETQYF.